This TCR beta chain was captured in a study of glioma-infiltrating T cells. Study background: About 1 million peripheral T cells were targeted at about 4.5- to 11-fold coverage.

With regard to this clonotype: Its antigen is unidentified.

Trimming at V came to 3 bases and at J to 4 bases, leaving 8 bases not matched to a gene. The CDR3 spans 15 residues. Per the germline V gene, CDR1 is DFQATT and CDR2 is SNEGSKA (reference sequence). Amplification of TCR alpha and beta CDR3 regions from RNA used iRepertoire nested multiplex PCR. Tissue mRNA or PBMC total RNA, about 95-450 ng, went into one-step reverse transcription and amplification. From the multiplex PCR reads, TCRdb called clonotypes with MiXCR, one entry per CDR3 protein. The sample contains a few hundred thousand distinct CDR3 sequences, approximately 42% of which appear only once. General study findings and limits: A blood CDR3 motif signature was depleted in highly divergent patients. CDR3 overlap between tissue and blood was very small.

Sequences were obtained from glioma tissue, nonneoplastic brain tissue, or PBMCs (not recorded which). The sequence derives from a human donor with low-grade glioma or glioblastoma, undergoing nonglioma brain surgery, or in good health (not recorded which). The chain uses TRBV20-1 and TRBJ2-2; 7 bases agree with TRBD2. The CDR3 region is CSASPSGAVTGELFF. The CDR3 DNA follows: TGCAGTGCTAGCCCCAGCGGGGCGGTCACCGGGGAGCTGTTTTTT.